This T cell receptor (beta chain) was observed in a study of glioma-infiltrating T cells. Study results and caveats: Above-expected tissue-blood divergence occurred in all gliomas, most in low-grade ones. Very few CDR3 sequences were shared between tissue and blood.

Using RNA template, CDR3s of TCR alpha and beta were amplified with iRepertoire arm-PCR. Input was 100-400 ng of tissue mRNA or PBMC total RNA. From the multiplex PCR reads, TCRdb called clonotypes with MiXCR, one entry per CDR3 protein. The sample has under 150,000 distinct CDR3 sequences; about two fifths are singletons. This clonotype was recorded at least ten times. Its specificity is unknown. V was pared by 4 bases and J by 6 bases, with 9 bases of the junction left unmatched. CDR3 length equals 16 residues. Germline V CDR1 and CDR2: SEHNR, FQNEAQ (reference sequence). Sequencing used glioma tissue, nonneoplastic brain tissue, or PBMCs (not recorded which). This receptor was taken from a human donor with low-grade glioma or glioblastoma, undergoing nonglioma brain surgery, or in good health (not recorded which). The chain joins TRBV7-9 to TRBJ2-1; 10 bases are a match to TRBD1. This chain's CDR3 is CASSSREGTGVNEQFF. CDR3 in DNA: TGTGCCAGCAGCTCGAGGGAGGGGACAGGGGTCAATGAGCAGTTCTTC.